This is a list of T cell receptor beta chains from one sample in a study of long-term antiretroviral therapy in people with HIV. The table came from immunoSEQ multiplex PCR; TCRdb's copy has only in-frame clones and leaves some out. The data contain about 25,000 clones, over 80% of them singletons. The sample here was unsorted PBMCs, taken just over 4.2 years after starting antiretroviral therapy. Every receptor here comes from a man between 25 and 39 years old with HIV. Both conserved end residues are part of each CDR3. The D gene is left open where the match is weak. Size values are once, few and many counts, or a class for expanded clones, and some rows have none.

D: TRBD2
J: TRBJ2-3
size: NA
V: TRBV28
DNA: TGTGCCAGCAGTTTGGGCGGGAGTACAGATACGCAGTATTTT
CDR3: CASSLGGSTDTQYF

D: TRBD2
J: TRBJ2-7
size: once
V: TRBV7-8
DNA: TGTGCCAGCAGCCAGGGCTCAGGACTAGGCTACGAGCAGTACTTC
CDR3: CASSQGSGLGYEQYF

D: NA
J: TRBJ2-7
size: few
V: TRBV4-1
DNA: TGCGCCAGCAGCCAAGAGTCGGGCTACGAGCAGTACTTC
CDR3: CASSQESGYEQYF

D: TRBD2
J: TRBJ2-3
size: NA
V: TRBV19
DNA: TGTGCCAGTAGAACCGGGGGGGGCACAGATACGCAGTATTTT
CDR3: CASRTGGGTDTQYF

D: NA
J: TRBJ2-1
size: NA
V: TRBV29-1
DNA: TGCAGCGTTTCCCGCGAATACAATGAGCAGTTCTTC
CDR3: CSVSREYNEQFF

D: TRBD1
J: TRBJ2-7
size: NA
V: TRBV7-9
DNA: TGTGCCAGCAGCTCAAGGATGGGACAGGGCCGTAGTGAGCAGTACTTC
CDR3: CASSSRMGQGRSEQYF

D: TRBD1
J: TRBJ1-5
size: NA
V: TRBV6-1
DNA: TGTGCCAGCAGGCCTGGGACAGACAATCAGCCCCAGCATTTT
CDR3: CASRPGTDNQPQHF

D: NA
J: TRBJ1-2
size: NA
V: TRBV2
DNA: TGTGCCAGCAGTGAGGATTATAACTATGGCTACACCTTC
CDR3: CASSEDYNYGYTF

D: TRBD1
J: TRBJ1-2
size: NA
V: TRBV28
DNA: TGTGCCAGCAGTTTTTCCGGACAGGGATTTGGCTACACCTTC
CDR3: CASSFSGQGFGYTF

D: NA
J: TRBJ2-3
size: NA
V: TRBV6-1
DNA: TGTGCCAGCAGCCCACCGGGCTACAAAGGGGTTACGCAGTATTTT
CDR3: CASSPPGYKGVTQYF

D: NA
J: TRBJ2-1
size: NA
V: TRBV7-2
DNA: TGTGCCAGCAGCTTAGACGGGAGTCGGGGCAATGAGCAGTTCTTC
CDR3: CASSLDGSRGNEQFF

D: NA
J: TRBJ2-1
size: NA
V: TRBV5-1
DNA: TGCGCCAGCAGCTTGGGGGACCGATACAATGAGCAGTTCTTC
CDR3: CASSLGDRYNEQFF

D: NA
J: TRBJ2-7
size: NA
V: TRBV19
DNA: TGTGCCAGTAGTATAACAGTTAACTCCTACGAGCAGTACTTC
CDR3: CASSITVNSYEQYF

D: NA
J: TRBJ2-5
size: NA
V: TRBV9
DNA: TGTGCCAGCAGCGTAGATGGCGGCCAAGAGACCCAGTACTTC
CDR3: CASSVDGGQETQYF

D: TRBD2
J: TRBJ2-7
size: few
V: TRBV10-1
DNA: TGCGCCAGCAGTGCACTAGCGGGGTCCGAGCAGTACTTC
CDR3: CASSALAGSEQYF

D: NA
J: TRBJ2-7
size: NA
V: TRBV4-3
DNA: TGCGCCAGCAGCCCTTTCTCGGGGCCCTACGAGCAGTACTTC
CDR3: CASSPFSGPYEQYF

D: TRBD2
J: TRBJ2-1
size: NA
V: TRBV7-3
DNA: TGTGCCAGCAGCCCCGGACTAGCGGGCTCCTACAATGAGCAGTTCTTC
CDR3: CASSPGLAGSYNEQFF

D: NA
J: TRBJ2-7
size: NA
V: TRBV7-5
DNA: TGTGCCAGAAGCCCCCCTGCGACCGATTCCTACGAGCAGTACTTC
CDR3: CARSPPATDSYEQYF

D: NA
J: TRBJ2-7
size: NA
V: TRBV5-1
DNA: TGCGCCAGCAGTCGGCTAGGGGGGGAATACGAGCAGTACTTC
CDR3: CASSRLGGEYEQYF

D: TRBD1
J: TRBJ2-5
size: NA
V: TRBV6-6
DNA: TGTGCCAGCAGTACCGGGACAGGCGAGCTTGCAGAGACCCAGTACTTC
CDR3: CASSTGTGELAETQYF

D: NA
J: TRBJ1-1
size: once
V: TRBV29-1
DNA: TGCAGCGTTGTCTCTCCTCTAGGGGCTGAAGCTTTCTTT
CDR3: CSVVSPLGAEAFF

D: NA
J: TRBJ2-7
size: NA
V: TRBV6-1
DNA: TGTGCCAGCAGAGGGCCTATGGGTGAGCAGTACTTC
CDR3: CASRGPMGEQYF

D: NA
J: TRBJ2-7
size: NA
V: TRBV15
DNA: TGTGCCACCAGCAGAGATGCGATGCAGGGCGAGCAGTACTTC
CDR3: CATSRDAMQGEQYF

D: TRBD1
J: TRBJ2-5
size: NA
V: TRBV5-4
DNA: TGTGCCAGCAGTGACCGGGACAGGACTCAAGAGACCCAGTACTTC
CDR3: CASSDRDRTQETQYF

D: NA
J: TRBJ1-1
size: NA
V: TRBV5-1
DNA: TGCGCCAGCAGCCCCCGGACACGATGGGACACTGAAGCTTTCTTT
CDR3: CASSPRTRWDTEAFF

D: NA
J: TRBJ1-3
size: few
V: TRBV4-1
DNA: TGCGCCAGCAGCCATCGGTCTGGAAACACCATATATTTT
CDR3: CASSHRSGNTIYF

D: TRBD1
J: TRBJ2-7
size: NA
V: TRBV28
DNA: TGTGCCAGCAGCCTATACCGGGACAGGGGGTACGAGCAGTACTTC
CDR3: CASSLYRDRGYEQYF

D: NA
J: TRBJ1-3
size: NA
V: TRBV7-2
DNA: TGTGCCAGCAGCCCCCGGGACGGTCCATTTTCCTCTGGAAACACCATATATTTT
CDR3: CASSPRDGPFSSGNTIYF

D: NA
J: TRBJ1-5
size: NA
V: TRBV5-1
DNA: TGCGCCAGCAGTTCGGACAGTTATAGCAATCAGCCCCAGCATTTT
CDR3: CASSSDSYSNQPQHF

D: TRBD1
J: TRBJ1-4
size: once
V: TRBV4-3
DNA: TGCGCCAGCAGCCTACAGGGGGCCGAGCATGAAAAACTGTTTTTT
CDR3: CASSLQGAEHEKLFF

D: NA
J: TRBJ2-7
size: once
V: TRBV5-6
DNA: TGTGCCAGCAGGTACTGGGGAGGGGGCGGTTACGAGCAGTACTTC
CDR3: CASRYWGGGGYEQYF

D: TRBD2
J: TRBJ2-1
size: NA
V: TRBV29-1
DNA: TGCAGCGTTGAAGATACACTAGCGGGTGACGATTTGGGGAATGAGCAGTTCTTC
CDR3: CSVEDTLAGDDLGNEQFF

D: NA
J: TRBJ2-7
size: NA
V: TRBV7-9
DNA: TGTGCCAGCACCAGACAGGCGACCTACGAGCAGTACTTC
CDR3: CASTRQATYEQYF

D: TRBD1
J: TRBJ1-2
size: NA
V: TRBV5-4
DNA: TGTGCCAGCAGCAGGGGGCCCGAATCCTATGGCTACACCTTC
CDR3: CASSRGPESYGYTF

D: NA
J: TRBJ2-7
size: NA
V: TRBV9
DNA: TGTGCCAGCAGCGTAGCGGCCAGCTACGAGCAGTACTTC
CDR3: CASSVAASYEQYF

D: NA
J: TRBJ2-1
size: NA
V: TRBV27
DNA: TGTGCCAGCAGTTTTCTCGCAACGGGCAATGAGCAGTTCTTC
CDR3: CASSFLATGNEQFF

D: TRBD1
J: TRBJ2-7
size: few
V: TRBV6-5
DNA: TGTGCCAGTGCACCGGGACAGTTATACGAGCAGTACTTC
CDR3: CASAPGQLYEQYF

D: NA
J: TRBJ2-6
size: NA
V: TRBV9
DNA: TGTGCCAGCAGCGTGGCGGTACGCTCTGGGGCCAACGTCCTGACTTTC
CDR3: CASSVAVRSGANVLTF

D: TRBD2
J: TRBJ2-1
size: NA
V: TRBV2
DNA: TGTGCCAGCAGTGAAGGGACTAGCGGAGTTTACAATGAGCAGTTCTTC
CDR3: CASSEGTSGVYNEQFF

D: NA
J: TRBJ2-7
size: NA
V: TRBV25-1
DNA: TGTGCCAGCTCCCAGACAGGATACGAGCAGTACTTC
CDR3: CASSQTGYEQYF

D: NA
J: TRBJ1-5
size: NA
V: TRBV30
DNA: TGTGCCTGGAGTGTGCAGGGTGGACAGCCCCAGCATTTT
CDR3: CAWSVQGGQPQHF

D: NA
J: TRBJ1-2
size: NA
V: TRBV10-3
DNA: TGTGCCATCAGCGCCCGACAGAACTATGGCTACACCTTC
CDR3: CAISARQNYGYTF

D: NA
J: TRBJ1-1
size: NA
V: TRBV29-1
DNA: TGCAGCGTGTCCCGGACAGCCGAGAACACTGAAGCTTTCTTT
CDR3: CSVSRTAENTEAFF

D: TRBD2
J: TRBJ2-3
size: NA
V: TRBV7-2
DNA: TGTGCCGGGAGCGGGACCCGCACAGATACGCAGTATTTT
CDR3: CAGSGTRTDTQYF

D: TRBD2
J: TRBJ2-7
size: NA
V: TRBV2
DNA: TGTGCCAGCAGTGCACTAGCGGGGGTTGAGCAGTACTTC
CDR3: CASSALAGVEQYF

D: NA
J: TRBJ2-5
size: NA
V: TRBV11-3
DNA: TGTGCCAGCAGCTTAGAGAATCAAGAGACCCAGTACTTC
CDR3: CASSLENQETQYF

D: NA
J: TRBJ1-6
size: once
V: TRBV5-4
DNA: TGTGCCAGCAGCTTGGAACTTTCTTCACCCCTCCACTTT
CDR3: CASSLELSSPLHF

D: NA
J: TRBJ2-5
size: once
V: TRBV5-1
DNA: TGCGCCAGCCAAAACCCTTTAGAGACCCAGTACTTC
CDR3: CASQNPLETQYF

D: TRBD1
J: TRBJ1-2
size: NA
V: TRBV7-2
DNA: TGTGCCAGCAGCTCCCGCACGGACAGGGCCTGGGGCTACACCTTC
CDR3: CASSSRTDRAWGYTF

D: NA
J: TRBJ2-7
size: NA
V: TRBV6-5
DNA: TGTGCCAGCAGTTCCCCGGAGCGAGCCGCCTACGAGCAGTACTTC
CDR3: CASSSPERAAYEQYF

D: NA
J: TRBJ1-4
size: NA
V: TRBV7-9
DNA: TGTGCCAGCAACCCGGGGGGGGGCTCGGCTAATGAAAAACTGTTTTTT
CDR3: CASNPGGGSANEKLFF

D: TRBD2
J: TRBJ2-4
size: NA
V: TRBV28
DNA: TGTGCCAGCAGTTCGAGCCTCACTAGCGGAAGAAACATTCAGTACTTC
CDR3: CASSSSLTSGRNIQYF

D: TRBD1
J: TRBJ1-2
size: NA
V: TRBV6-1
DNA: TGTGCCAGCAGTGAGGAGAGGGGGCGCGATACTGGCTACACCTTC
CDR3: CASSEERGRDTGYTF

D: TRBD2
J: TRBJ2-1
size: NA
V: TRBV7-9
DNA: TGTGCCAGCAGCTTAGTAGAGCGGGGGGGCGATAATGAGCAGTTCTTC
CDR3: CASSLVERGGDNEQFF

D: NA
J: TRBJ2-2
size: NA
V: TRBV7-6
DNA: TGTGCCAGCAGCTTAGCGGGCGGACTGGGCAACACCGGGGAGCTGTTTTTT
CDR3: CASSLAGGLGNTGELFF